The 25 T cell receptor beta chains below were found in one sample sequenced in a study of beta chain features in type 1 diabetes. Broader study findings: Within each of all four CD4+ subsets, Type 1 diabetes patients had TCRB CDR3s that were moderately but significantly shorter.

These TCRs are of unknown antigen specificity. Every isolated RNA sample was fully reverse transcribed, so sequencing captured expressed TCRB transcripts. Measured with immunoSEQ multiplex PCR; TCRdb has only the in-frame clones, and not every one. The sample has roughly 280,000 clones; approximately 25% are singletons. The sequenced sample consisted of naive CD4+ T cells from blood. The source of these receptors is a woman in her thirties with type 1 diabetes.

V gene TRBV25-1 combines with J gene TRBJ1-3; the match to TRBD1 covers 8 bases. This CDR3 has 14 residues. CDR1 and CDR2 (germline): MGHDK, SYGVNS. Trimming took 8 bases from V and 1 from J; bases not matched to a gene: 4. The CDR3 loop is CASSQGASGNTIYF. CDR3 DNA sequence: TGTGCCAGCTCCCAGGGGGCGTCTGGAAACACCATATATTTT. Full variable domain (missing parts from reference TRBV25-1 and TRBJ1-3): EADIYQTPRYLVIGTGKKITLECSQTMGHDKMYWYQQDPGMELHLIHYSYGVNSTEKGDLSSESTVSRIRTEHFPLTLESARPSHTSQYLCASSQGASGNTIYFGEGSWLTVV.

The rearrangement joins TRBV18 to TRBJ1-5; no firm D call. The CDR3 spans 15 residues. Trimming left V 3 bases short and J 3 bases short, with 12 bases between. Germline V gene data show CDR1 as KGHSH and CDR2 as LQKENI. CDR3 sequence reads: CASSPRVGPNQPQHF. The CDR3 nucleotides read TGTGCCAGCTCACCCCGAGTGGGCCCCAATCAGCCCCAGCATTTT.

This clone was observed a handful of times. The chain carries TRBV7-9 and TRBJ2-3, with a weak D call TRBD2 (5 bases). CDR1 and CDR2 from the germline V gene are SEHNR and FQNEAQ (reference sequence). The CDR3 runs 13 residues. V dropped 5 bases and J dropped 6 bases, with 12 bases sitting between them. The CDR3 DNA reads as TGTGCCAGCAGCCGACTATCCCTGGATACGCAGTATTTT. Translating gives CASSRLSLDTQYF.

This rearrangement joins TRBV7-3 to TRBJ2-1, with D possibly being TRBD1 (5 bases). Trimming shortened V by 1 base and J by 8 bases, and 15 bases separated the two germline ends. Looked up from germline, CDR1 is SGHTA and CDR2 is FQGTGA. The CDR3 runs 15 residues. Here the CDR3 DNA reads TGTGCCAGCAGCTTAAAGGCAGGGTCTTGGTATGAGCAGTTCTTC. Translating gives CASSLKAGSWYEQFF.

The chain carries TRBV6-5 and TRBJ1-2; D remains ambiguous. This CDR3 is 14 amino acids long. The germline gives CDR1 MNHEY, CDR2 SVGAGI. The V gene lost 3 bases and the J gene lost 6 bases, with 14 bases spanning the gap. The CDR3 region is CASSYNRRDHGYTF. CDR3 sequence (DNA): TGTGCCAGCAGTTATAATCGCCGGGATCATGGCTACACCTTC.

This clone was counted a few times. Other DNA sequences from this sample encode an identical CDR3 as well. V usage is TRBV9 and J usage is TRBJ2-7; 7 nucleotides align to TRBD2. Germline V gene lookup returns CDR1 SGDLS and CDR2 YYNGEE. V lost 0 bases to trimming and J lost 4 bases; unmatched junction nucleotides: 4. The CDR3 spans 14 residues. CDR3 DNA sequence: TGTGCCAGCAGCGTAGCAGGGACTACATACGAGCAGTACTTC. Translated, it gives CASSVAGTTYEQYF.

The chain is built from TRBV9 and TRBJ1-2; TRBD1 agrees at 9 bases. Trimming cost V 4 bases and J 4 bases; bases outside gene matches: 8. Looked up from germline, CDR1 is SGDLS and CDR2 is YYNGEE. The CDR3 runs 15 residues. The CDR3, as DNA: TGTGCCAGCAGCATACAGGGGGCGATGGTCTATGGCTACACCTTC. It codes for CASSIQGAMVYGYTF.

This clone was observed a few times. J is TRBJ1-1 and V is TRBV5-1; possibly TRBD1 for D (6 bases). Trimming cost V 4 bases and J 0 bases, with 16 bases left between them. The length of the CDR3 is 16 residues. Germline V gene sequence: CDR1 SGHRS, CDR2 YFSETQ. CDR3 protein: CASSPEGGRVNTEAFF. As DNA, the CDR3 is TGCGCCAGCAGCCCGGAGGGGGGGAGGGTGAACACTGAAGCTTTCTTT.

With regard to this clone: This sample includes further DNA sequences coding for the same CDR3. V is TRBV28 and J is TRBJ2-7; possibly TRBD1 for D (7 bases). The germline gives CDR1 MDHEN, CDR2 SYDVKM. There are 12 residues in the CDR3. Trimming pared 6 bases from V and 4 bases from J, leaving 10 bases between. The CDR3 loop is CASRQGTYEQYF. As DNA, the CDR3 is TGTGCCAGCAGACAGGGGACTTACGAGCAGTACTTC.

The CDR3, as DNA: TGCAGCGTTGAACTAGCGGGGCACCAAGAGACCCAGTACTTC. Protein sequence: CSVELAGHQETQYF. V and J are TRBV29-1 and TRBJ2-5; 9 bases agree with TRBD2. CDR1 and CDR2 from the germline V gene are SQVTM and ANQGSEA. Losses at the gene ends were 2 bases for V and 0 bases for J; bases not matched to a gene: 1. The CDR3 runs to 14 residues.

This clone occurred a few times. The sample contains more than one DNA sequence encoding this CDR3. The chain has TRBV5-1 and TRBJ2-3; 11 bases align to TRBD2. V lost 1 base to trimming and J lost 3 bases; unmatched junction nucleotides: 1. The CDR3 spans 15 residues. CDR1 and CDR2 from the germline V gene are SGHRS and YFSETQ. The CDR3 region is CASSLTSGRTDTQYF. The CDR3 bases are TGCGCCAGCAGCTTGACTAGCGGGAGAACAGATACGCAGTATTTT.

This chain connects TRBV13 to TRBJ2-3, with 9 bases aligning to TRBD2. V was clipped by 9 bases and J by 3 bases; unmatched bases: 7. There are 14 residues in the CDR3. CDR1 PRHDT and CDR2 FYEKMQ come from the germline V gene (reference sequence). CDR3 nucleotide sequence: TGTGCCAGTCTTAGCGGGAGTGTGACAGATACGCAGTATTTT. Translated, it gives CASLSGSVTDTQYF.

This clone was seen a few times. The chain recombines TRBV6-5 with TRBJ1-5, with a tentative D call TRBD1 (5 bases). The CDR3 is 13 amino acids. Trimming shortened V by 6 bases and J by 5 bases, and 11 bases separated the two germline ends. Looked up from germline, CDR1 is MNHEY and CDR2 is SVGAGI. Here the CDR3 reads CASRLQAHQPQHF. The CDR3 nucleotides read TGTGCCAGCAGGCTACAGGCTCATCAGCCCCAGCATTTT.

This clone was seen a handful of times. The chain carries TRBV11-2 and TRBJ2-7, with D possibly being TRBD1 (6 bases). From germline, CDR1 is SGHAT and CDR2 FQNNGV. This CDR3 is built from 13 residues. Trimming took 1 base from V and 3 from J, leaving 7 bases between them. CDR3 sequence (DNA): TGTGCCAGCAGCTTAGGCAGGGGCTACGAGCAGTACTTC. This encodes CASSLGRGYEQYF.

This chain connects TRBV9 to TRBJ2-7, with TRBD2 matching 13 bases. Germline CDR1 SGDLS, CDR2 YYNGEE. The junction had 1 base not matched to a gene; V was cut back by 0 bases and J by 7 bases. There are 14 residues in the CDR3. The CDR3 loop is CASSVELAGGEQYF. Written as DNA, the CDR3 is TGTGCCAGCAGCGTAGAACTAGCGGGAGGGGAGCAGTACTTC.

This chain joins TRBV4-2 and TRBJ1-1; no reliable D call. Germline CDR1 reads LGHNA; CDR2 reads YNFKEQ. The CDR3 covers 14 residues. With 3 bases removed from V and 7 bases from J, the gap between germline ends came to 15 bases. The DNA for the CDR3 is TGTGCCAGCAGCCAGCTATTAGCGCGGGTTGAAGCTTTCTTT. Translating gives CASSQLLARVEAFF.

This clone was found a few times. The V gene is TRBV19, the J gene TRBJ2-1, with 11 bases aligning to TRBD2. Germline CDR1 LNHDA, CDR2 SQIVND (reference sequence). J was trimmed by 4 bases and V by 6 bases; bases with no gene match: 5. This CDR3 contains 15 residues. The CDR3 reads CASSRGTSGYNEQFF. In DNA form, the CDR3 reads TGTGCCAGTAGCCGCGGGACTAGCGGTTACAATGAGCAGTTCTTC.

The CDR3 DNA is TGTGCCAGCAGTTTTAGAGCGGGAGGGAAAAACATTCAGTACTTC. This codes for CASSFRAGGKNIQYF. This chain links TRBV28 with TRBJ2-4, with 10 bases that match TRBD2. This CDR3 region has 15 residues. Germline CDR1 MDHEN, CDR2 SYDVKM. V shed 3 bases and J 4 bases; nucleotides not matched to a gene: 3.

A few counts support this clone. Other DNA sequences in the sample encode the same CDR3. The chain links TRBV28 to TRBJ2-7; D is uncertain. From germline, CDR1 is MDHEN and CDR2 SYDVKM. The V gene lost 5 bases and the J gene lost 2 bases, with 4 bases spanning the gap. The CDR3 extends over 11 amino acids. CDR3 nucleotide sequence: TGTGCCAGCAGTCTTCCCTACGAGCAGTACTTC. Translation: CASSLPYEQYF.

Turning to this clone: The junction shows a germline mismatch at one end, possibly a read error. The gene calls are TRBV7-7 and TRBJ2-1, with 10 nucleotides matching TRBD2. The length of the CDR3 is 15 residues. The V gene's germline CDR1 is SSHAT and CDR2 FNYEAQ (reference sequence). CDR3 sequence (DNA): TGTGCTAGCAGCCCAGTAGCGGGAGGCTACAATGAGCAGTTCTTC. Protein product: CASSPVAGGYNEQFF.

On this clone: Within the sample, other DNA sequences also encode this same CDR3. The V call is TRBV30, the J call TRBJ2-5; weak D call: TRBD2 (7 bases). Looked up from germline, CDR1 is GTSNPN and CDR2 is SVGIG (reference sequence). The CDR3 length is 13 residues. Trimming pared 0 bases from V and 4 bases from J, leaving 9 bases between. The CDR3 DNA sequence: TGTGCCTGGAGTGTAGGGGGGGGAGAGACCCAGTACTTC. It is translated as CAWSVGGGETQYF.

The chain links TRBV7-9 to TRBJ2-3; D not resolved. From germline, CDR1 is SEHNR and CDR2 FQNEAQ (reference sequence). The CDR3 is 11 amino acids. The V end lost 5 bases, the J end lost 2 bases, and 2 bases lay between the germline ends. CDR3 residues: CASSLTDTQYF. For the CDR3, the DNA is TGTGCCAGCAGCCTCACAGATACGCAGTATTTT.

This clone was observed a few times. The chain couples TRBV29-1 to TRBJ2-7; D unresolved. CDR3 length equals 14 residues. With 6 bases removed from V and 5 bases from J, the gap between germline ends came to 20 bases. From germline, CDR1 is SQVTM and CDR2 ANQGSEA. This CDR3 reads CSVAYEVIHHEQYF. The DNA for the CDR3 is TGCAGCGTCGCCTACGAGGTGATCCACCACGAGCAGTACTTC.

V and J are TRBV7-8 and TRBJ1-5; D is unresolved. Germline loops: CDR1 SGHVS, CDR2 FQNEAQ. There are 16 residues in the CDR3. The V gene lost 5 bases and the J gene lost 0 bases, with 14 bases spanning the gap. The CDR3 sequence is CASSPGTAISNQPQHF. The CDR3, as DNA: TGTGCCAGCAGCCCCGGAACAGCTATTAGCAATCAGCCCCAGCATTTT.

This clone was seen only a few times. The chain joins TRBV7-9 to TRBJ2-3; D unclear. This CDR3 comprises 14 residues. Germline CDR1 is SEHNR and CDR2 is FQNEAQ (reference sequence). The germline V and J ends were trimmed by 2 bases and 2 bases, with 8 bases remaining between them. CDR3: CASSLTDFTDTQYF. For the CDR3, the DNA is TGTGCCAGCAGCTTAACCGACTTCACAGATACGCAGTATTTT.